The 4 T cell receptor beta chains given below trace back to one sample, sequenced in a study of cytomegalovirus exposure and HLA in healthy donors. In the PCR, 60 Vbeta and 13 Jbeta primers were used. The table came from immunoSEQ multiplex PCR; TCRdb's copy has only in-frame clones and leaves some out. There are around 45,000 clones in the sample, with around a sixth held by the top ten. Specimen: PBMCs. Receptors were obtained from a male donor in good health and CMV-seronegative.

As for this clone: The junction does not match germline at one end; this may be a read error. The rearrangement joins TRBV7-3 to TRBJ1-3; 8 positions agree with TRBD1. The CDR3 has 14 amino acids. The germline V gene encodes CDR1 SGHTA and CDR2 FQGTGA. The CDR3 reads CASRPGQDGDTIYF. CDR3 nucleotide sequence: TGTGCCAGCAGACCGGGACAGGATGGAGACACCATATATTTT.

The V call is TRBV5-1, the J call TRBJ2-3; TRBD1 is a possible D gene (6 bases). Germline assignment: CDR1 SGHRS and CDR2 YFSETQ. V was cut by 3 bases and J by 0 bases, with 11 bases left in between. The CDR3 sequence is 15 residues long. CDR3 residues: CASSWDIVSTDTQYF. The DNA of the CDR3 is TGCGCCAGCAGCTGGGACATTGTTAGCACAGATACGCAGTATTTT.

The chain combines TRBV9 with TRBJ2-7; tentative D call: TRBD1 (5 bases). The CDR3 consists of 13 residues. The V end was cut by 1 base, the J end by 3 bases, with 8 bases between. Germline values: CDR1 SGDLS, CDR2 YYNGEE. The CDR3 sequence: CASSVSQGYEQYF. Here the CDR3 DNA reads TGTGCCAGCAGCGTAAGTCAGGGCTACGAGCAGTACTTC.

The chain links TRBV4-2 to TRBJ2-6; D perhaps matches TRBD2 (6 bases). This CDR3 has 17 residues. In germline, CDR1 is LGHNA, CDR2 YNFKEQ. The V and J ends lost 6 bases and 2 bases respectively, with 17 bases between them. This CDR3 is CASRAGRSQTGANVLTF. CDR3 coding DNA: TGTGCCAGCAGGGCGGGACGCTCCCAGACTGGGGCCAACGTCCTGACTTTC.